This is a list of T cell receptor beta chains from one sample in a study of regulatory T cells in long-lasting Graves disease. TCRdb re-called the multiplex PCR reads with MiXCR, one entry per CDR3 protein. The sample has around 450,000 distinct CDR3 sequences, roughly 21% seen once; the top ten hold roughly 7%. Sample: peripheral blood mononuclear cells (PBMCs), taken when the disease was refractory, from a patient treated with antithyroid drugs. Every receptor here comes from a female donor with Graves disease. Each CDR3 is given with its conserved first and last residue. The D gene is left open where the match is weak. Some rows have no size entry. The others give once, few or many, or a class for an expanded clone.

v_call	clone_size	d_call	j_call	cdr3_nt	cdr3_aa
TRBV27	few	-	TRBJ2-1	TGTGCCAGCAGTCCGTCCAGGGGTTTCTCCTACAATGAGCAGTTCTTC	CASSPSRGFSYNEQFF
TRBV7-6	many	TRBD1	TRBJ1-2	TGTGCCAGCAGCAGCGGACAGGCGGGCTATGGCTACACCTTC	CASSSGQAGYGYTF
TRBV15	many	TRBD1	TRBJ1-4	TGTGCCACCAGCAGACAGCTGGGACAGGGAGGGGGAAAACTGTTTTTT	CATSRQLGQGGGKLFF
TRBV28	many	-	TRBJ2-7	TGTGCCAGCAGCGTCCCCGGGAAAGGGGAGCACGAGCAGTACTTC	CASSVPGKGEHEQYF
TRBV12-3/TRBV12-4	-	-	TRBJ2-7	TGTGCCAGCAGTGGGACACAAAATCCCGAGCAGTACTTC	CASSGTQNPEQYF
TRBV7-9	many	TRBD1	TRBJ2-7	TGTGCCAGCAGCTCCGGTGGGGACAGGCCCTACGAGCAGTACTTC	CASSSGGDRPYEQYF
TRBV6-2/TRBV6-3	-	TRBD2	TRBJ2-5	TGTGCCAGCAGTGACCCTAGCGGCTCCCAAGAGACCCAGTACTTC	CASSDPSGSQETQYF
TRBV6-2/TRBV6-3	many	-	TRBJ1-5	TGTGCCAGCATCCCGGGGCTAGGGCAGCCCCAGCATTTT	CASIPGLGQPQHF
TRBV28	few	-	TRBJ1-5	TGTGCCAGCAGTCCAATCCGGGAGGGAAATCAGCCCCAGCATTTT	CASSPIREGNQPQHF
TRBV20-1	many	-	TRBJ2-2	TGCAGTGCTGCGCGCAGCGGGCCTAACACCGGGGAGCTGTTTTTT	CSAARSGPNTGELFF
TRBV28	many	TRBD1	TRBJ1-4	TGTGCCAGCAGTCCCGTCGGACAGGGGTCCGAAAAACTGTTTTTT	CASSPVGQGSEKLFF
TRBV12-5	few	-	TRBJ1-3	TGTGCTAGTGGTTTGGAGGGTCCTGGAAACACCATATATTTT	CASGLEGPGNTIYF
TRBV13	many	-	TRBJ2-7	TGTGCCAGCAGCCTACGCGCGGGGATCGAGCAGTACTTC	CASSLRAGIEQYF
TRBV11-2	many	TRBD2	TRBJ2-5	TGTGCCAGCAGCTTGGCGGGGGGCCCCCAAGAGACCCAGTACTTC	CASSLAGGPQETQYF
TRBV7-2	many	-	TRBJ1-1	TGTGCCAGCAGCTTAGTCCTGGGGAACACTGAAGCTTTCTTT	CASSLVLGNTEAFF
TRBV28	many	TRBD1	TRBJ2-2	TGTGCCAGCAGCCCTCCGGGCAGGGGGCGAACCGGGGAGCTGTTTTTT	CASSPPGRGRTGELFF
TRBV18	-	-	TRBJ1-3	TGTGCCAGCTCTCCCGACCCCGGAAACACCATATATTTT	CASSPDPGNTIYF
TRBV6-5	once	-	TRBJ2-3	TGTGCCAGCAGTTACGGACGAAACACAGATACGCAGTATTTT	CASSYGRNTDTQYF
TRBV19	many	TRBD1	TRBJ1-1	TGTGCCAGTACCCAGGACAGGGGCACTGAAGCTTTCTTT	CASTQDRGTEAFF
TRBV20-1	many	-	TRBJ2-7	TGCAGTGCTCCATTGATAACACTCTCCTACGAGCAGTACTTC	CSAPLITLSYEQYF
TRBV6-1	many	-	TRBJ2-4	TGTGCCAGCAGAGAAGAACTAGCCAAAAACATTCAGTACTTC	CASREELAKNIQYF
TRBV7-2	-	TRBD2	TRBJ2-3	TGTGCCAGCAGCTCGCTTTGGGGACTAGAGACAGATACGCAGTATTTT	CASSSLWGLETDTQYF
TRBV11-2	many	TRBD2	TRBJ2-7	TGTGCCAGCAGCCCCCTTGGACTAGGTAGCGAGCAGTACTTC	CASSPLGLGSEQYF
TRBV28	many	-	TRBJ1-1	TGTGCCAGCAGCCCTCAGGGGTTGTCCACTGAAGCTTTCTTT	CASSPQGLSTEAFF
TRBV12-3/TRBV12-4	few	-	TRBJ2-2	TGTGCCAGCAGTCCGACCGGTTTACCTACCGGGGAGCTGTTTTTT	CASSPTGLPTGELFF
TRBV7-8	-	TRBD2	TRBJ2-3	TGTGCCAGCAGCTCTAGCGGGGGGGCTGGTCGAGCAGATACGCAGTATTTT	CASSSSGGAGRADTQYF
TRBV5-1	-	-	TRBJ2-7	TGCGCCAGCAGCCGGATCCCGTTTCTCTCCGAGCAGTACTTC	CASSRIPFLSEQYF
TRBV28	many	-	TRBJ2-5	TGTGCCAGCAGTTCCTCCCTACAAGAGACCCAGTACTTC	CASSSSLQETQYF